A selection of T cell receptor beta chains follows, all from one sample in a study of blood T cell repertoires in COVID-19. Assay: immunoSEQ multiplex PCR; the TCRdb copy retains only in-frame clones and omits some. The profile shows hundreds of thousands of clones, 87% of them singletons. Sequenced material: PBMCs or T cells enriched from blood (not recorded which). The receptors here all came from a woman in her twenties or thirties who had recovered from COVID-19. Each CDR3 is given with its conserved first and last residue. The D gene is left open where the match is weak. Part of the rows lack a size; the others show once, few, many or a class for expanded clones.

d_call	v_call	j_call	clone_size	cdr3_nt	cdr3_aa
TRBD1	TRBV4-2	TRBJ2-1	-	TGTGCCAGCAGCCAAGACAGGGGGCGAGTTAACAATGAGCAGTTCTTC	CASSQDRGRVNNEQFF
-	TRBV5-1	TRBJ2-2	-	TGCGCCAGCAGCTCCGCGGGGAACACCGGGGAGCTGTTTTTT	CASSSAGNTGELFF
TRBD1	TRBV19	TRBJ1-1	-	TGTGCCAGTCGGACAGGGATGAACACTGAAGCTTTCTTT	CASRTGMNTEAFF
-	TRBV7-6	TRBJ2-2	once	TGTGCCAGCAGCTTAGTTCGCGGGACGGCAGACACCGGGGAGCTGTTTTTT	CASSLVRGTADTGELFF
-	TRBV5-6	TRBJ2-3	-	TGTGCCAGCAGCTTGAGTGGGAGAGGAGATACGCAGTATTTT	CASSLSGRGDTQYF
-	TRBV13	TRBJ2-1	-	TGTGCCAGCAGCTTTCAACCGCTAATCGGGTACAATGAGCAGTTCTTC	CASSFQPLIGYNEQFF
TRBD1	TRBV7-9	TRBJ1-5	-	TGTGCCAGCAGCTTAGCAACAGGGGATCAGCCCCAGCATTTT	CASSLATGDQPQHF
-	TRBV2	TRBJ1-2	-	TGTGCCAGCAGTGCAGGATACTATGGCTACACCTTC	CASSAGYYGYTF
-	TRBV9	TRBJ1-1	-	TGTGCCAGCAGCGCCACAACGAACACTGAAGCTTTCTTT	CASSATTNTEAFF
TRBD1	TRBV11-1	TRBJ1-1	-	TGTGCCAGCAGCCCGGGACAGTTGAACACTGAAGCTTTCTTT	CASSPGQLNTEAFF
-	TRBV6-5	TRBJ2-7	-	TGTGCCAGCAGTCCCCGACTCGACCTCTTCGACGAGCAGTACTTC	CASSPRLDLFDEQYF
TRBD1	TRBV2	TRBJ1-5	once	TGTGCCAGCTCCGACAGGGGTTACAATCAGCCCCAGCATTTT	CASSDRGYNQPQHF
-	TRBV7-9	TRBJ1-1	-	TGTGCCAGCAGTTTAGATGCGAGGTTGGAAGCTTTCTTT	CASSLDARLEAFF
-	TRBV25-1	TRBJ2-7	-	TGTGCCAGCAGTGAATATGGAGGGGCAGGGCGCGAGCAGTACTTC	CASSEYGGAGREQYF
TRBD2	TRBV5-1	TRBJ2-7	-	TGCGCCAGCAGCTTGTGGTCGACTAGCGGTTACGAGCAGTACTTC	CASSLWSTSGYEQYF
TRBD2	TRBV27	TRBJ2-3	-	TGTGCCAGCAGTTTAAAATTAGTCGCCCTAGCGGGAGGTCGGACAGATACGCAGTATTTT	CASSLKLVALAGGRTDTQYF
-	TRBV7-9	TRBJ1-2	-	TGTGCCAGCAGCCCCGAACTCCCTCCTGGCTACACCTTC	CASSPELPPGYTF
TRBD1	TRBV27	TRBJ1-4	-	TGTGCCAGCAGTTGGACAGGCGCCTTTAATGAAAAACTGTTTTTT	CASSWTGAFNEKLFF
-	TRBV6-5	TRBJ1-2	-	TGTGCCAGCTCCCGGGGGGATGGCTACACCTTC	CASSRGDGYTF
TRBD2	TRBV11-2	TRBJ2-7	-	TGTGCCAGCAGCCGAGGACTAGCGGGAACCTACGAGCAGTACTTC	CASSRGLAGTYEQYF
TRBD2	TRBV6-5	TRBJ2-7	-	TGTGCCAGCAGTTACTCGCTTCGGGCTAGCGGGAGCCGGCAGTACTTC	CASSYSLRASGSRQYF
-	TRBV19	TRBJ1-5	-	TGTGCCAGTAGTCCTAGAAATCAGCCCCAGCATTTT	CASSPRNQPQHF
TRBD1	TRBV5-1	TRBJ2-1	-	TGCGCCAGCAGCTTACAGGGGGGCTACAATGAGCAGTTCTTC	CASSLQGGYNEQFF
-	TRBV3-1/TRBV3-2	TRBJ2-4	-	TGTGCCAGCAGCCACTTGGGGAGGGGGAAAAACATTCAGTACTTC	CASSHLGRGKNIQYF
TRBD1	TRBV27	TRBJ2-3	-	TGTGCCAGCAGTTTCCCGGCAGGGGGAACAGATACGCAGTATTTT	CASSFPAGGTDTQYF
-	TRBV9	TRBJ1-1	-	TGTGCCAGCAGCCCCTCCTCCACGGGTCTCGGGGCTTTCTTT	CASSPSSTGLGAFF
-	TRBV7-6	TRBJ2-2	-	TGTGCCAGCAGCGCCAGGACGCAGGGATCCGGGGAGCTGTTTTTT	CASSARTQGSGELFF
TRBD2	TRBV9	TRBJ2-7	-	TGTGCCAGCAGCGTAGGGTTAGCGGGGGGGCTGGACGAGCAGTACTTC	CASSVGLAGGLDEQYF
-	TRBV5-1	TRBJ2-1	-	TGCGCCAGCAGCTTGTTGCGGGGCAATGAGCAGTTCTTC	CASSLLRGNEQFF
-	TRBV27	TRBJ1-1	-	TGTGCCAGCAGGGACTCGGACCCTGGGACTGAAGCTTTCTTT	CASRDSDPGTEAFF
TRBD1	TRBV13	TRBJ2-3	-	TGTGCCAGCAGCTCCCGGACAGGCTACACAGATACGCAGTATTTT	CASSSRTGYTDTQYF
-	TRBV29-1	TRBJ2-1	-	TGCAGCGTTGCGTGGGGCAGCCTTTACAATGAGCAGTTCTTC	CSVAWGSLYNEQFF
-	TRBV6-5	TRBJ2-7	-	TGTCCCCGACAGGTCTCCTACGAGCAGTACTTC	CPRQVSYEQYF
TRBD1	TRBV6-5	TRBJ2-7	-	TGTGCCAGCAGGGGGACAGAGCGGTCCTACGAGCAGTACTTC	CASRGTERSYEQYF
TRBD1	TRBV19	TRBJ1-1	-	TGTGCCAGTAGTTTCGGGACAGCGGAGCCTGAAGCTTTCTTT	CASSFGTAEPEAFF
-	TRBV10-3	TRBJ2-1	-	TGTGCCATCAGCAGGGACTACAATGAGCAGTTCTTC	CAISRDYNEQFF
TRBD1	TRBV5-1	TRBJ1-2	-	TGCGCCAGCAGCTTAGGAGACAGGGGGCCTTTTTTAGCTAACTATGGCTACACCTTC	CASSLGDRGPFLANYGYTF
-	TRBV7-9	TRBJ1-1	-	TGTGCCAGCAGCCTGCGTCGACAGGCCGGAGACCCTGAAGCTTTCTTT	CASSLRRQAGDPEAFF
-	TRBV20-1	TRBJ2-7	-	TGCAGTGCTAGATCGAATAGCGAGCAGTACTTC	CSARSNSEQYF
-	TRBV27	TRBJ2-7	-	TGTGCCAGCAGTCAGACATTCACCGAGCAGTACTTC	CASSQTFTEQYF
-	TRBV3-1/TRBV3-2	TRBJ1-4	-	TGTGCCAGCAGCCGTCGAGCCTCAACTAATGAAAAACTGTTTTTT	CASSRRASTNEKLFF
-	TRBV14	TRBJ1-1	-	TGTGCCAGCAGCCCCTGGGGGCTAATGAACACTGAAGCTTTCTTT	CASSPWGLMNTEAFF
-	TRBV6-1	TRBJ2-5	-	TGTGCCAGCAGTGAAGAAGTGGGCGCAAAGACCCAGTACTTC	CASSEEVGAKTQYF
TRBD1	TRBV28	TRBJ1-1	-	TGTGCCAGCAGTCCGGACAGGGGAAGGCCGAATACTGAAGCTTTCTTT	CASSPDRGRPNTEAFF
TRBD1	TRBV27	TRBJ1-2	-	TGTGCCAGCAGTGAATATGGGCGGGACAGGGGGCTGGGGACCTTC	CASSEYGRDRGLGTF
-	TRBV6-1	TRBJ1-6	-	TGTGCCAGCAGTGCAGCCCAGATTTCACCCCTCCACTTT	CASSAAQISPLHF
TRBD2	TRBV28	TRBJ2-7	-	TGTGCCAGCAGACAAACTAGCGGGTCGCGGCAGTACTTC	CASRQTSGSRQYF
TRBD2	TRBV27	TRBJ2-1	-	TGTGCCAGCAGTTTGGCGGGGGGTGGGAATGAGCAGTTCTTC	CASSLAGGGNEQFF
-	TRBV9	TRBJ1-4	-	TGTGCCAGCAGCGGCAGAGGAGAAAATGAAAAACTGTTTTTT	CASSGRGENEKLFF
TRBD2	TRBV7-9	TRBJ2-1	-	TGTGCCAGCAGCCTCGGGACTAGCGGGACCAATAGGGATGAGCAGTTCTTC	CASSLGTSGTNRDEQFF
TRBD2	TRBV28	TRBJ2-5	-	TGTGCCAGCAGGGATAACATGGGGGGGTCGTCAGAGACCCAGTACTTC	CASRDNMGGSSETQYF
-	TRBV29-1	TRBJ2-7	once	TGCAGCGTTAGTATGGGCCGTACCTACGAGCAGTACTTC	CSVSMGRTYEQYF